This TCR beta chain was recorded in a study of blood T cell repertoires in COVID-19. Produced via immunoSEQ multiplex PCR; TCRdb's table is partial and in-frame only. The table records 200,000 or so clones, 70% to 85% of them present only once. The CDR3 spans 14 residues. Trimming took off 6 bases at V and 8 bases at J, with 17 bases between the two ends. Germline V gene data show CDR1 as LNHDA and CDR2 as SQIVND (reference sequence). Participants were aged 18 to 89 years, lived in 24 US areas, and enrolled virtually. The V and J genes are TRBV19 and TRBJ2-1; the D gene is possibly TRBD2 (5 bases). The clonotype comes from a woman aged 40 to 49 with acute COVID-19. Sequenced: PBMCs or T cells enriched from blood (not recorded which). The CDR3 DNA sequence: TGTGCCAGTAGCATGGAGGCGGGTCCGGATGAGCAGTTCTTC. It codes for CASSMEAGPDEQFF.